Sequencing of this T cell receptor (beta chain) was carried out in a study of beta chain features in type 1 diabetes (dated by TCRdb to about 2018). With respect to the entire study: Mean age, gender distribution, total cell number and subset yield were not different between patients and healthy donors. A total of just under 110,000,000 sorted cells were examined across all samples, and RNA yield correlated strongly with the number of cells per subset. The study compared TCRB repertoires of sorted circulating CD4+ T cell subsets between recently diagnosed type 1 diabetes patients and matched healthy donors. Naive and central memory subsets were obtained from all 30 or so donors, but regulatory and stem cell-like memory subsets were isolated from only 8 patients and roughly eight healthy donors.

All of the isolated RNA was reverse transcribed with the High Capacity cDNA Reverse Transcription Kit, so expressed TCRB transcripts were sequenced. Deep immunoSEQ sequencing was performed on naive, central memory and regulatory T cell samples, with an average of roughly 3.3 million total reads per sample. Sorted cells were lysed in RLT buffer and RNA was extracted with DNase-treated RNeasy Micro or Mini kits, depending on cell number. Each cell subset was processed separately to prevent cross-contamination, with patient and healthy donor samples processed together. The immunoSEQ multiplex PCR was used to amplify TCRB sequences from cDNA, generating 87-bp fragments that spanned the CDR3 region. The amplicons were sequenced using the Illumina HiSeq platform. In the authors' own workflow: Synthetic template baselines were used to correct PCR bias computationally, reads within Hamming distance 2 were collapsed, and singletons that could not be merged were discarded. Reads were aligned to IMGT to assign V, D and J genes, CDR3 length, and insertions or deletions at six rearrangement sites. Clonotype counts were normalized to sorted cell number within each subset before computing true diversity and Gini coefficients with the tcR R package. The overlap coefficient, calculated on TCRB nucleotide sequences, was used to measure repertoire sharing. As a proxy for the pre-selection repertoire, out-of-frame TCRB sequences from naive cells were analyzed. TCRdb mirrors the immuneACCESS table, restricted to in-frame sequences. Some clones are absent from its copies; in checked studies, under half trace to an unresolved V gene, and the reason for the others is unknown. The V and J calls and clone size are taken from that table; D and trimming were inferred from the DNA. A total of about 360,000 clones appear in this sample, around 12% of them only once. The ten largest clones add up to around 0.02% of the sample.

With regard to this clone: What antigen it recognizes has not been identified. Base qualities are missing; no much larger clone stands one base away.

From the germline V gene, CDR1 is SQVTM and CDR2 is ANQGSEA. Counted from cysteine to phenylalanine, this CDR3 has 13 amino acids. Only CDR3 DNA remains: 39 bases, in frame from the first base. V loses 3 bases, J loses 3 bases, and the germline ends lie 11 bases apart. Each donor gave one peripheral blood draw, about 110 mL on average, collected into heparinised tubes. Naive, central memory, regulatory and stem cell-like memory CD4+ T cells were sorted on a BD FACSAria II using a panel including CD45RO, CCR7, CD25, CD127, CD95 and CD27. All sorted populations exceeded 95% purity. Right away, PBMCs were isolated by Lymphoprep density gradient centrifugation and were stained directly, with no culture step. Samples were stained and sorted in pairs, with one healthy donor and one patient per experiment, so that batch effects were minimized. Study-wide conclusions, independent of this receptor: In all four CD4+ subsets, TCRB CDR3 length was moderately but significantly shorter in type 1 diabetes patients. Because the HLA sub-analyses included only small numbers of individuals, any influence of HLA type on TCRB rearrangement was left unresolved. Naive, central memory and regulatory TCRB repertoires appeared more similar among patients than among healthy donors. Shorter templates might have been favored by PCR, but patient and control samples were amplified and corrected together, so both groups would have been affected equally by any skew. Because cDNA was sequenced instead of genomic DNA, activated cells with high expression could be over-represented, although the groups did not differ in activation or CD3 levels. Patients with type 1 diabetes made fewer insertions and deleted more nucleotides at VDJ recombination sites, implying thymic rearrangement abnormalities.

The rearranged segments are TRBV29-1 and TRBJ1-2; the D gene is possibly TRBD1, with 6 bases matching. The receptor comes from a man aged 18 to 30 in good health. Sequencing input: naive CD4+ T cells from blood. The sample's cell subset or site label, decoded: true naive CD4+ T cells. The CDR3 has the sequence CSVDQGLYYGYTF. The bases read TGCAGCGTTGATCAGGGGCTGTACTATGGCTACACCTTC. The reference TRBV29-1 and TRBJ1-2 proteins fill in what lies around the CDR3, so the full variable domain reads SAVISQKPSRDICQRGTSLTIQCQVDSQVTMMFWYRQQPGQSLTLIATANQGSEATYESGFVIDKFPISRPNLTFSTLTVSNMSPEDSSIYLCSVDQGLYYGYTFGSGTRLTVV.